Listed here are 26 T cell receptor beta chains from one sample, sequenced in a study of response to subunit inactivated influenza vaccine. TCRdb reprocessed the RT-PCR reads with MiXCR, giving one entry per CDR3 protein. Among some 640,000 distinct CDR3 sequences, approximately 15% were seen once, and the ten largest hold approximately 6.5%. The sequenced sample was PBMCs from blood, obtained roughly 15 days before vaccination. The receptors were sampled from a man over 45 who received an inactivated influenza vaccine.

This clonotype was seen many times. The chain employs TRBV5-1 and TRBJ2-7; perhaps TRBD1 as D (6 bases). This CDR3 region has 14 residues. Trimming pared 6 bases from V and 4 bases from J, leaving 17 bases between. Germline V gene data show CDR1 as SGHRS and CDR2 as YFSETQ. This chain's CDR3 is CASKTTSGDYEQYF. CDR3 bases: TGCGCCAGCAAAACCACATCAGGGGATTACGAGCAGTACTTC.

This clonotype was observed a few times. The chain couples TRBV6-5 to TRBJ2-7; the match to TRBD2 covers 7 bases. The V gene end was trimmed by 2 bases and the J gene end by 2 bases; junction bases not matched to a gene: 3. CDR1 and CDR2 from the germline V gene are MNHEY and SVGAGI. This CDR3 spans 14 amino acids. The CDR3 protein is CASSYGRGAYEQYF. Here the CDR3 DNA reads TGTGCCAGCAGTTACGGTCGGGGGGCCTACGAGCAGTACTTC.

This rearrangement joins TRBV5-1 to TRBJ1-4; the D is unclear. The CDR3 spans 19 residues. The V and J ends lost 0 bases and 0 bases respectively, with 18 bases between them. The germline CDR1 and CDR2 sequences are SGHRS and YFSETQ. CDR3 in DNA: TGCGCCAGCAGCTTGGTGGATCCGGGTTCAAAAGCAACTAATGAAAAACTGTTTTTT. Protein: CASSLVDPGSKATNEKLFF.

This chain connects TRBV25-1 to TRBJ2-6; D gene uncertain. There are 14 residues in the CDR3. Trimming removed 4 bases at V and 2 bases at J, with 6 bases between. Germline V CDR1 and CDR2: MGHDK, SYGVNS. CDR3 nucleotide sequence: TGTGCCAGCAGTGCCCTAGCTGGGGCCAACGTCCTGACTTTC. This translates into CASSALAGANVLTF.

The rearrangement joins TRBV18 to TRBJ2-3, with D possibly being TRBD2 (6 bases). Germline V gene data show CDR1 as KGHSH and CDR2 as LQKENI. The length of the CDR3 is 14 residues. The V end lost 2 bases, the J end lost 6 bases, and 12 bases lay between the germline ends. The CDR3 loop reads CASSPNSGKDTQYF. CDR3 nucleotide sequence: TGTGCCAGCTCACCAAATAGCGGAAAGGATACGCAGTATTTT.

This sequence joins TRBV4-1 and TRBJ2-7; 7 nucleotides match TRBD2. Per germline, CDR1 MGHRA and CDR2 YSYEKL. The V segment lost 0 bases and the J segment 0 bases; nucleotides outside the gene matches: 14. CDR3 length: 19 residues. CDR3: CASSQEDWGTGTNSYEQYF. DNA of the CDR3: TGCGCCAGCAGCCAAGAGGACTGGGGAACCGGGACTAACTCCTACGAGCAGTACTTC.

There are a few counts of this clonotype. V gene TRBV4-1 combines with J gene TRBJ2-2; possible D gene TRBD2, 5 bases. Trimming cost V 2 bases and J 7 bases, with 14 bases left between them. Germline V gene sequence: CDR1 MGHRA, CDR2 YSYEKL. This CDR3 has 15 amino acids. The DNA of the CDR3 is TGCGCCAGCAGCCAACCGCTCCGGGGAAGCGGGGAGCTGTTTTTT. Residues: CASSQPLRGSGELFF.

The rearrangement joins TRBV6-1 to TRBJ1-2; no firm D call. V lost 2 bases to trimming and J lost 3 bases, with 10 bases between them. The CDR3 sequence is 14 residues long. Germline V lookup: CDR1 MNHNS, CDR2 SASEGT. The CDR3 DNA is TGTGCCAGCAGTGAACGCCCGCGGGACTATGGCTACACCTTC. It specifies CASSERPRDYGYTF.

In this sample, this clonotype turned up a few times. The rearrangement links TRBV3-1 to TRBJ2-3; tentative D call: TRBD2 (6 bases). Germline V gives CDR1 LGHDT, CDR2 YNNKEL (reference sequence). Deletions cut 2 bases from V and 7 bases from J, with 19 bases between. The CDR3 is made up of 16 amino acids. Here the CDR3 DNA reads TGTGCCAGCAGCCAAATGGTTGGGAGGATTCCAAATACGCAGTATTTT. As protein: CASSQMVGRIPNTQYF.

The sample holds a few counts of this clonotype. This chain links TRBV29-1 with TRBJ2-1; the match to TRBD2 covers 10 bases. The CDR3 has 14 amino acids. With V trimmed by 6 bases and J by 4 bases, 6 bases remained unmatched. In germline, CDR1 is SQVTM, CDR2 ANQGSEA. The CDR3, as DNA: TGCAGCGTGGATACTAGCGGGGTATACAATGAGCAGTTCTTC. Translated, it gives CSVDTSGVYNEQFF.

This chain joins TRBV10-3 and TRBJ2-6, with 10 bases lining up with TRBD1. This CDR3 is 18 amino acids long. Trimming removed 2 bases from V and 2 bases from J; junction bases left unmatched: 6. The germline V gene has CDR1 ENHRY and CDR2 SYGVKD. The CDR3 loop reads CAISEHRDRGTGANVLTF. The CDR3 DNA is TGTGCCATCAGTGAGCACCGGGACAGGGGCACTGGGGCCAACGTCCTGACTTTC.

The chain uses TRBV2 and TRBJ2-2, with TRBD2 matching 12 bases. The V segment lost 11 bases and the J segment 5 bases; nucleotides outside the gene matches: 18. This CDR3 is 18 amino acids long. Germline CDR1 reads SNHLY; CDR2 reads FYNNEI. The CDR3 sequence is CAFCSAPLAGGGTGELFF. The CDR3 region has the DNA TGTGCCTTCTGCTCCGCGCCCCTAGCGGGAGGGGGAACCGGGGAGCTGTTTTTT.

The chain couples TRBV10-3 to TRBJ2-7, with no clear D. The V end lost 3 bases, the J end lost 3 bases, and 6 bases lay between the germline ends. Looked up from germline, CDR1 is ENHRY and CDR2 is SYGVKD. The CDR3 has 12 residues. This CDR3 is CAISDGYYEQYF. For the CDR3, the DNA is TGTGCCATCAGTGACGGGTACTACGAGCAGTACTTC.

CDR3 in amino acids: CSVGTGGYDGYTF. Here the CDR3 DNA reads TGCAGCGTTGGGACAGGGGGCTATGATGGCTACACCTTC. The chain uses TRBV29-1 and TRBJ1-2, with TRBD1 matching over 11 bases. Trimming cost V 4 bases and J 6 bases; bases outside gene matches: 4. The CDR3 runs 13 residues. Per the germline V gene, CDR1 is SQVTM and CDR2 is ANQGSEA.

This clonotype came up a few times. This chain uses TRBV6-5 with TRBJ2-1; 8 positions match TRBD1. The CDR3 totals 14 residues. The V and J ends lost 1 base and 9 bases, in that order; junction bases with no gene match: 5. Germline lookup yields CDR1 MNHEY and CDR2 SVGAGI. CDR3 nucleotides: TGTGCCAGCAGTTACTTCACAGGGGGGAGTGAGCAGTTCTTC. Encoded protein: CASSYFTGGSEQFF.

This clonotype appeared a few times. CDR3: CASSHGTYEQFF. CDR3 nucleotides: TGTGCCAGCAGCCATGGGACTTACGAGCAGTTCTTC. V is TRBV3-1 and J is TRBJ2-1, with D possibly TRBD2 on 6 matching bases. The germline CDR1 and CDR2 sequences are LGHDT and YNNKEL (reference sequence). V was pared by 3 bases and J by 10 bases, with 10 bases between. This CDR3 is 12 amino acids long.

This chain joins TRBV7-9 and TRBJ2-2, with a possible D match to TRBD2 (5 bases). V was shortened by 5 bases and J by 4 bases, with 8 bases between the two germline ends. CDR3 length equals 13 residues. Germline CDR1 is SEHNR and CDR2 is FQNEAQ (reference sequence). DNA for the CDR3: TGTGCCAGCAGCACTAGGGTCACCGGGGAGCTGTTTTTT. This sequence encodes CASSTRVTGELFF.

This clonotype was counted only a few times. The V and J genes are TRBV4-3 and TRBJ2-5; TRBD2 matches at 11 bases. With V trimmed by 5 bases and J by 1 base, 3 bases remained unmatched. This CDR3 region has 15 residues. Germline-derived CDR1 and CDR2 are LGHNA and YSLEER. CDR3 amino acids: CASSNSGGVQETQYF. DNA of the CDR3: TGCGCCAGCAGCAATAGCGGGGGGGTCCAAGAGACCCAGTACTTC.

Details on this clonotype: One junction end does not reproduce the germline sequence, and a read error may be involved. This chain links TRBV2 with TRBJ2-7; 9 positions match TRBD1. The CDR3 spans 19 residues. CDR1 SNHLY and CDR2 FYNNEI come from the germline V gene. CDR3 protein: CAISKTGGRAPNFGYEQYF. CDR3 bases: TGTGCCATCAGTAAAACAGGGGGCAGGGCACCCAATTTCGGCTACGAGCAGTACTTC.

This clonotype was observed many times. The chain couples TRBV6-2 or TRBV6-3 to TRBJ1-5, with unresolved D. Germline loops: CDR1 MNHEY, CDR2 SVGEGT. This CDR3 is 15 amino acids long. V was shortened by 6 bases and J by 0 bases, with 12 bases between the two germline ends. The CDR3 nucleotides read TGTGCCAGCAGAGTGACGCTTGATAGCAATCAGCCCCAGCATTTT. Amino acids: CASRVTLDSNQPQHF.

The chain has TRBV21-1 and TRBJ2-7; TRBD1, the table's D call, lacks a check against the DNA. TRBV21-1 is a documented pseudogene. The CDR3 consists of 18 residues. In nucleotides, the CDR3 is TGTGTCCAGCAAAAGAGGAGGCGACAGGGGCGGTTTTACTACGAGCAGTACTTC. This translates into CVQQKRRRQGRFYYEQYF.

There are a few counts of this clonotype. V usage is TRBV28 and J usage is TRBJ2-7; D gene uncertain. The CDR3 runs to 11 residues. Germline assignment: CDR1 MDHEN and CDR2 SYDVKM. V dropped 10 bases and J dropped 5 bases, with 12 bases sitting between them. The CDR3 sequence is CATILNNEQYF. Here the CDR3 DNA reads TGTGCCACCATCCTCAACAACGAGCAGTACTTC. Complete variable domain (other parts from reference TRBV28 and TRBJ2-7): DVKVTQSSRYLVKRTGEKVFLECVQDMDHENMFWYRQDPGLGLRLIYFSYDVKMKEKGDIPEGYSVSREKKERFSLILESASTNQTSMYLCATILNNEQYFGPGTRLTVT.

The chain joins TRBV20-1 to TRBJ2-1; 7 bases are a match to TRBD1. The CDR3 has 13 residues. Trimming removed 4 bases from V and 4 bases from J; junction bases left unmatched: 4. Germline V gene lookup returns CDR1 DFQATT and CDR2 SNEGSKA (reference sequence). Written as DNA, the CDR3 is TGCAGTGCTACCGGGACAGATTACAATGAGCAGTTCTTC. It codes for CSATGTDYNEQFF.

This clonotype appeared a few times. The rearrangement links TRBV11-3 to TRBJ2-7, with D uncertain. The length of the CDR3 is 13 residues. The V end lost 1 base, the J end lost 7 bases, and 11 bases lay between the germline ends. CDR1 SGHNT and CDR2 YENEEA come from the germline V gene. CDR3 residues: CASSLAPREEQYF. The CDR3 DNA sequence: TGTGCCAGCAGCTTAGCACCTCGTGAGGAGCAGTACTTC. Based on the CDR3 plus reference TRBV11-3 and TRBJ2-7, the full variable domain is EAGVVQSPRYKIIEKKQPVAFWCNPISGHNTLYWYLQNLGQGPELLIRYENEEAVDDSQLPKDRFSAERLKGVDSTLKIQPAELGDSAVYLCASSLAPREEQYFGPGTRLTVT.

This clonotype occurred a few times. The chain uses TRBV7-3 and TRBJ2-5; 11 nucleotides match TRBD2. The CDR3 runs to 16 residues. V shed 3 bases and J 5 bases; nucleotides not matched to a gene: 8. CDR1 is SGHTA, CDR2 FQGTGA, per germline. The CDR3, as DNA: TGTGCCAGCAGCTTTAGCGGGAGGGCCTCTGAGGAGACCCAGTACTTC. Protein sequence: CASSFSGRASEETQYF.

This clonotype has just a few counts. This rearrangement joins TRBV5-1 to TRBJ2-7; 10 bases match TRBD2. V trimming: 4 bases; J trimming: 3 bases; junction bases outside the gene matches: 7. The germline CDR1 and CDR2 sequences are SGHRS and YFSETQ. This CDR3 is 15 amino acids long. The CDR3 loop reads CASSRTSGSNYEQYF. CDR3 coding DNA: TGCGCCAGCAGCCGGACTAGCGGAAGTAACTACGAGCAGTACTTC.